This T cell receptor (beta chain) was profiled in a study of monozygotic twins with cystic fibrosis. General observations from the study: Median Simpson clonality of 0.0095 suggested naive T cells predominated. In 13 of 16 pairs, V gene usage was closest to the co-twin's. Age, concordance and disease severity did not associate with shared CDR3 numbers.

V lost 4 bases and J 7 bases, leaving 14 bases between the germline ends. Per germline, CDR1 SGHRS and CDR2 YFSETQ. The length of the CDR3 is 13 residues. A word on this clone: The antigen is unknown.

TCRdb keeps only in-frame clones here, not all; method: immunoSEQ multiplex PCR. The sample has 35,000 or so clones; under 90% are singletons. This chain links TRBV5-1 with TRBJ1-1; D gene ambiguous. The sequenced sample was blood. This receptor was identified in a girl aged 2-10 years with cystic fibrosis. CDR3 residues: CASSTDASIEAFF. The CDR3 coding sequence is TGCGCCAGCAGCACCGACGCGAGTATTGAAGCTTTCTTT.